What follows are 18 T cell receptor beta chains derived from one specimen sequenced in a study of graft-versus-host responses after intestinal transplantation. The study plated about 200,000 CFSE-labeled responders with about 200,000 irradiated, violet-dye-labeled stimulators. Libraries were prepared by immunoSEQ multiplex PCR; TCRdb keeps only in-frame clonotypes and omits some of them. The sample has approximately 21,000 clones, roughly 44% seen once. The material was alloreactive CD8+ T cells from a mixed lymphocyte reaction culture, obtained before transplantation. The subset: CFSE-low proliferating T cells sorted from approximately 6-day pre-transplant mixed lymphocyte reaction (GvH or HvG direction). These receptors all stem from a human patient who was an organ donor for intestinal transplantation.

A few counts support this clone. The chain employs TRBV2 and TRBJ2-7; D is undetermined. This CDR3 has 12 amino acids. The germline V gene has CDR1 SNHLY and CDR2 FYNNEI. Deletions cut 0 bases from V and 2 bases from J, with 2 bases between. CDR3 DNA: TGTGCCAGCAGTGAAGCCCCCTACGAGCAGTACTTC. Residues: CASSEAPYEQYF.

The V and J genes are TRBV28 and TRBJ1-4; D not resolved. Germline assignment: CDR1 MDHEN and CDR2 SYDVKM. The CDR3 consists of 15 residues. V gave up 6 bases and J gave up 8 bases, with 19 bases separating them. The CDR3 sequence: CASSLEFTDGEKLFF. The CDR3 DNA is TGTGCCAGCAGCCTAGAATTTACCGACGGGGAAAAACTGTTTTTT.

There are a few counts of this clone. CDR3 sequence (DNA): TGTGCCAGCAGCGTCGGACAGACCTACAATGAGCAGTTCTTC. It codes for CASSVGQTYNEQFF. The chain links TRBV9 to TRBJ2-1, with D possibly being TRBD1 (6 bases). The CDR3 is made up of 14 amino acids. Trimming shortened V by 2 bases and J by 2 bases, and 8 bases separated the two germline ends. Per the germline V gene, CDR1 is SGDLS and CDR2 is YYNGEE.

The chain uses TRBV6-5 and TRBJ1-4; tentative D call: TRBD1 (6 bases). The V and J ends lost 4 bases and 7 bases respectively, with 16 bases between them. Germline V gives CDR1 MNHEY, CDR2 SVGAGI. The CDR3 covers 15 residues. This chain's CDR3 is CASSSPRGGGEKLFF. CDR3 sequence (DNA): TGTGCCAGCAGTTCCCCTCGAGGGGGGGGTGAAAAACTGTTTTTT.

The chain combines TRBV7-2 with TRBJ1-1; D unclear. Per germline, CDR1 SGHTA and CDR2 FQGNSA. The CDR3 totals 12 residues. V was shortened by 1 base and J by 11 bases, with 11 bases between the two germline ends. DNA of the CDR3: TGTGCCAGCAGCTTAGATACTATCGTGGCTTTCTTT. It codes for CASSLDTIVAFF. Full variable domain (rest looked up from reference TRBV7-2 and TRBJ1-1): GAGVSQSPSNKVTEKGKDVELRCDPISGHTALYWYRQSLGQGLEFLIYFQGNSAPDKSGLPSDRFSAERTGGSVSTLTIQRTQQEDSAVYLCASSLDTIVAFFGQGTRLTVV.

The chain is built from TRBV9 and TRBJ2-7; 10 nucleotides match TRBD2. Trimming cost V 2 bases and J 3 bases; bases outside gene matches: 5. This CDR3 has 15 residues. Germline values: CDR1 SGDLS, CDR2 YYNGEE. The CDR3 nucleotides are TGTGCCAGCAGCGTCGACGGGACTAGCGTCTACGAGCAGTACTTC. Its translation is CASSVDGTSVYEQYF.

The chain uses TRBV11-3 and TRBJ2-1, with a possible D match to TRBD1 (6 bases). Germline CDR1 and CDR2: SGHNT and YENEEA. The CDR3 length is 12 residues. The ends were cut back, 5 bases at V and 5 bases at J, with 7 bases in the middle. CDR3 nucleotides: TGTGCCAGCAGCCAGGGGAACAATGAGCAGTTCTTC. Amino acid sequence: CASSQGNNEQFF.

This clone was counted only a few times. The genes are TRBV4-1 and TRBJ1-2, with D unclear. Germline assignment: CDR1 MGHRA and CDR2 YSYEKL. There are 13 residues in the CDR3. With 1 base removed from V and 5 bases from J, the gap between germline ends came to 8 bases. The CDR3 here is CASSQGSAYGYTF. The CDR3 DNA reads TGCGCCAGCAGCCAAGGGTCAGCTTATGGCTACACCTTC.

This clone was seen more than once but under ten times. The chain carries TRBV5-4 and TRBJ1-1; D might be TRBD1 (5 bases). V dropped 1 base and J dropped 5 bases, with 12 bases sitting between them. Germline V gene sequence: CDR1 SGHNT, CDR2 YYREEE (reference sequence). The length of the CDR3 is 14 residues. The CDR3 region is CASSLFTGGTEAFF. The CDR3 nucleotides read TGTGCCAGCAGCTTGTTCACAGGTGGGACTGAAGCTTTCTTT.

This sequence joins TRBV6-5 and TRBJ2-7, with D maybe TRBD2 (6 bases). The CDR3 is made up of 15 amino acids. Trimming took off 2 bases at V and 0 bases at J, with 11 bases between the two ends. Germline V gene data show CDR1 as MNHEY and CDR2 as SVGAGI. CDR3 loop: CASSYGGLFSYEQYF. CDR3 nucleotide sequence: TGTGCCAGCAGTTACGGAGGGCTGTTCTCCTACGAGCAGTACTTC.

This clone was seen more than once but under ten times. V usage is TRBV29-1 and J usage is TRBJ2-7; 7 bases fit TRBD1. Germline-derived CDR1 and CDR2 are SQVTM and ANQGSEA. The CDR3 is 15 residues long. V was pared by 7 bases and J by 0 bases, with 12 bases of the junction left unmatched. The CDR3 sequence is CSARLPGQLSYEQYF. The CDR3 DNA reads TGCAGCGCCCGTCTACCGGGACAGCTCTCCTACGAGCAGTACTTC.

The table lists this clone with a few counts. This chain joins TRBV6-7 and TRBJ1-1, with 8 bases lining up with TRBD1. TRBV6-7 is marked as an open reading frame, function uncertain. This CDR3 region has 16 residues. Trimming took 1 base from V and 3 from J; bases not matched to a gene: 7. The CDR3: CASSYWRLQGDTEAFF. The CDR3, as DNA: TGTGCCAGCAGTTACTGGCGTTTACAGGGGGACACTGAAGCTTTCTTT.

This rearrangement joins TRBV6-6 to TRBJ2-7; 7 nucleotides match TRBD2. Germline values: CDR1 MNHNY, CDR2 SVGAGI (reference sequence). This CDR3 spans 13 amino acids. The V segment lost 4 bases and the J segment 3 bases; nucleotides outside the gene matches: 3. CDR3 DNA sequence: TGTGCCAGCAGTTGGGGACTAAACTACGAGCAGTACTTC. This codes for CASSWGLNYEQYF.

This sequence joins TRBV5-4 and TRBJ1-4, with D uncertain. V gave up 3 bases and J gave up 7 bases, with 16 bases separating them. CDR1 and CDR2 from the germline V gene are SGHNT and YYREEE (reference sequence). This CDR3 is built from 15 residues. The CDR3 protein is CASSSSPLAGEKLFF. CDR3 nucleotides: TGTGCCAGCAGCTCTTCCCCGCTAGCGGGTGAAAAACTGTTTTTT.

The CDR3 DNA is TGCGCCAGCAGCTCCCCCTTCGGTGAACCCGGGGAGCTGTTTTTT. It translates to CASSSPFGEPGELFF. The chain joins TRBV5-1 to TRBJ2-2; D ambiguous. Between the trimmed V and J ends, which lost 3 bases and 6 bases, there was a span of 15 bases. The germline V gene has CDR1 SGHRS and CDR2 YFSETQ. The length of the CDR3 is 15 residues.

A single count supports this clone. The rearrangement uses TRBV4-1 and TRBJ2-3, with 12 positions matching TRBD2. Unmatched junction bases numbered 3, after V lost 4 bases and J lost 4 bases. CDR3 length: 15 amino acids. Germline values: CDR1 MGHRA, CDR2 YSYEKL. Here the CDR3 DNA reads TGCGCCAGCAGCCCACTAGCGGGAGGCCCAGATACGCAGTATTTT. It is translated as CASSPLAGGPDTQYF.

This chain links TRBV27 with TRBJ1-2; D gene ambiguous. Deletions cut 2 bases from V and 5 bases from J, with 27 bases between. CDR1 is MNHEY and CDR2 is SMNVEV in the germline V gene (reference sequence). The length of the CDR3 is 19 residues. The CDR3 loop is CASSLQGRGPSGGYYGYTF. DNA of the CDR3: TGTGCCAGCAGTTTACAAGGTCGGGGTCCCTCGGGAGGTTATTATGGCTACACCTTC.

This clone was seen a few times. The chain has TRBV7-9 and TRBJ2-1; D call uncertain. V lost 4 bases and J lost 6, with 10 bases in between. The CDR3 spans 13 residues. Germline CDR1 and CDR2: SEHNR and FQNEAQ (reference sequence). In DNA, the CDR3 is TGTGCCAGCAGCTCAAAGGCGTCCAATGAGCAGTTCTTC. Its translation is CASSSKASNEQFF. Combining the CDR3 with reference TRBV7-9 and TRBJ2-1 gives the whole variable domain DTGVSQNPRHKITKRGQNVTFRCDPISEHNRLYWYRQTLGQGPEFLTYFQNEAQLEKSRLLSDRFSAERPKGSFSTLEIQRTEQGDSAMYLCASSSKASNEQFFGPGTRLTVL.